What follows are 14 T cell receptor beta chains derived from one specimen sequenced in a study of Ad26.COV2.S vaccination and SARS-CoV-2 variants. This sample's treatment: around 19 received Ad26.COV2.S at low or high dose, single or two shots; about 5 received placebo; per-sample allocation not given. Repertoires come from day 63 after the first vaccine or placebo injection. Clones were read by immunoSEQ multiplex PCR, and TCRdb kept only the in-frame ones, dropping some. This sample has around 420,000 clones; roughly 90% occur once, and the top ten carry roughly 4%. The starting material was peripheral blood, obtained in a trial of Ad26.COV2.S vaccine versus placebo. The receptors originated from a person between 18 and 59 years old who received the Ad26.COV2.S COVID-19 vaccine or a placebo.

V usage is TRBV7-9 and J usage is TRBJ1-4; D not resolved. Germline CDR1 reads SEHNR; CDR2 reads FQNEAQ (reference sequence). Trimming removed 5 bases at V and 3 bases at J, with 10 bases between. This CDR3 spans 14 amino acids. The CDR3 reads CASSRSGSNEKLFF. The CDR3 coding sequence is TGTGCCAGCAGCCGTTCGGGATCTAATGAAAAACTGTTTTTT.

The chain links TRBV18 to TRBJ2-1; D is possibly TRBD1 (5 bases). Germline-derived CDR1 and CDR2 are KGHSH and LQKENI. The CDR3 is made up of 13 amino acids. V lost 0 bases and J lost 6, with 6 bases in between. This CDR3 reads CASSPPGLNEQFF. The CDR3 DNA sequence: TGTGCCAGCTCACCACCGGGGCTCAATGAGCAGTTCTTC.

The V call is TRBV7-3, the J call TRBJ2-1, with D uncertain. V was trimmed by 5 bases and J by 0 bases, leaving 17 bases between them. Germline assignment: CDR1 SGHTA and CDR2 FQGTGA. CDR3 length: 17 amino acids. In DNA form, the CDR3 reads TGTGCCAGCAGCCCCTCCGGGCCCTGGAGCTCCTACAATGAGCAGTTCTTC. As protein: CASSPSGPWSSYNEQFF.

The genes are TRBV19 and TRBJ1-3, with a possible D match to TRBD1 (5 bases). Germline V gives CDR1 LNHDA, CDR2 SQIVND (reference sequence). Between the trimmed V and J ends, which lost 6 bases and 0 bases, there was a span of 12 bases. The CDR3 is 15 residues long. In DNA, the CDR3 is TGTGCCAGTAGCTCCCAGGGAAGCTCTGGAAACACCATATATTTT. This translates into CASSSQGSSGNTIYF.

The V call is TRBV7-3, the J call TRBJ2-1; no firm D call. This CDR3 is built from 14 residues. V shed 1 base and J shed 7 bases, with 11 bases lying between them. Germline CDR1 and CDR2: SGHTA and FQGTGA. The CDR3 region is CASSLISLGNEQFF. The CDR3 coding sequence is TGTGCCAGCAGCTTAATCAGTTTGGGGAATGAGCAGTTCTTC.

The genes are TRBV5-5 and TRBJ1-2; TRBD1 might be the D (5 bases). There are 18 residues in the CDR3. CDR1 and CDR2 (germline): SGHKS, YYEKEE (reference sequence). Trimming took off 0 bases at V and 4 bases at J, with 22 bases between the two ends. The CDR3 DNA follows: TGTGCCAGCAGCTTGGCCTTGGAGGGGAACACTCCCCCCTATGGCTACACCTTC. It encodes CASSLALEGNTPPYGYTF.

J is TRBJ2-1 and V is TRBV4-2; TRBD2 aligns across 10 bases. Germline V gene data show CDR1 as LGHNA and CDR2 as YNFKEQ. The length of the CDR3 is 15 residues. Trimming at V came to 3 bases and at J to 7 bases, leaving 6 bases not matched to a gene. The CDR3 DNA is TGTGCCAGCAGCCAGAGGGGACTAGCGAGGAATGAGCAGTTCTTC. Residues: CASSQRGLARNEQFF.

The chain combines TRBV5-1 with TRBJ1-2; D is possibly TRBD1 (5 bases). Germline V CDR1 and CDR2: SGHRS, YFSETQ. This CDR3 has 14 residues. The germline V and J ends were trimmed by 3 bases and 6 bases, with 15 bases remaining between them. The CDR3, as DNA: TGCGCCAGCAGCTGGGCCGGGACGAACGATGGCTACACCTTC. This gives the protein CASSWAGTNDGYTF.

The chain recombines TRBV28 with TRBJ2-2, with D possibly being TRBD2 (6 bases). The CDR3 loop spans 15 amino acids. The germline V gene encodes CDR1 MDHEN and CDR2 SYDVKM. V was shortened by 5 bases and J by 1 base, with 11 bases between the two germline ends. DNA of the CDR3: TGTGCCAGCAGTCCGGGGGAGGAGAACACCGGGGAGCTGTTTTTT. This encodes CASSPGEENTGELFF.

Here the CDR3 DNA reads TGTGCCGGCTATCGGACAGGGATATACGAGCAGTACTTC. Translation gives CAGYRTGIYEQYF. The chain employs TRBV6-7 and TRBJ2-7; 8 bases line up with TRBD1. TRBV6-7 is sorted into the ORF group, with uncertain function. Losses at the gene ends were 11 bases for V and 4 bases for J; bases not matched to a gene: 10. The CDR3 consists of 13 residues.

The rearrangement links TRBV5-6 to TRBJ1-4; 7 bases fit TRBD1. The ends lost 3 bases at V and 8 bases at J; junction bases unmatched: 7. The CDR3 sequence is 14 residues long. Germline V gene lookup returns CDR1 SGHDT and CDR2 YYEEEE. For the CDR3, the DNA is TGTGCCAGCAGCTCGAGGGGGCCGAGGGAAAAACTGTTTTTT. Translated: CASSSRGPREKLFF.

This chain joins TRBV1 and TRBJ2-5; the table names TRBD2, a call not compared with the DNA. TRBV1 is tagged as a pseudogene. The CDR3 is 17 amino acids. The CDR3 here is CTSSPRNSGGLVETQYF. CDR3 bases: TGCACCAGCAGCCCTAGGAATAGCGGGGGATTGGTAGAGACCCAGTACTTC.

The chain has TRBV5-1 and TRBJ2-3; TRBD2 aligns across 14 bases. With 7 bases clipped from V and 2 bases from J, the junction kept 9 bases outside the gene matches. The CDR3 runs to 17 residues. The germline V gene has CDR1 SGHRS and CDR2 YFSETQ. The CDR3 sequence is CASRPGLAGGYTDTQYF. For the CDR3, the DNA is TGCGCCAGCCGTCCAGGACTAGCGGGGGGCTACACAGATACGCAGTATTTT.

CDR3 in amino acids: CASSALWGGPETQYF. The CDR3 nucleotides are TGTGCCAGCAGCGCCCTTTGGGGGGGCCCTGAGACCCAGTACTTC. J is TRBJ2-5 and V is TRBV11-2; D might be TRBD2 (7 bases). Trimming took 5 bases from V and 5 from J, leaving 18 bases between them. The germline V gene has CDR1 SGHAT and CDR2 FQNNGV. The length of the CDR3 is 15 residues.